Each of the 17 T cell receptor beta chains below was sequenced from the same sample in a study of cytotoxic CD8 clonotypes in ibrutinib-treated CLL. Clones were sequenced by immunoSEQ multiplex PCR, and TCRdb holds only the in-frame ones, with some missing. Of around 140,000 clones listed, approximately 80% were seen once; the top ten hold 25% to 35%. The sequenced sample was PBMCs, obtained after 12 months of ibrutinib treatment. These receptors came from a human donor with chronic lymphocytic leukemia.

A single count supports this clone. This sequence joins TRBV19 and TRBJ1-5, with 10 bases that match TRBD1. V dropped 1 base and J dropped 6; count of bases not matched to a gene: 3. The CDR3 has 15 residues. Germline assignment: CDR1 LNHDA and CDR2 SQIVND (reference sequence). CDR3 protein: CASSIVGDRGQPQHF. The DNA of the CDR3 is TGTGCCAGTAGTATAGTAGGGGACAGGGGTCAGCCCCAGCATTTT.

The rearrangement uses TRBV5-4 and TRBJ2-5; TRBD1 is a possible D gene (6 bases). Germline V lookup: CDR1 SGHNT, CDR2 YYREEE (reference sequence). CDR3 length: 14 residues. The V end lost 4 bases, the J end lost 1 base, and 11 bases lay between the germline ends. The CDR3 DNA reads as TGTGCCAGCAGCGTGGACAGTCGCCAAGAGACCCAGTACTTC. Protein: CASSVDSRQETQYF.

This clone was counted a few times. CDR3 bases: TGTGCCAGCAGGCGGACTAGCGGCCCCTACGAGCAGTACTTC. Amino acid sequence: CASRRTSGPYEQYF. The gene calls are TRBV27 and TRBJ2-7, with TRBD2 matching 10 bases. Trimming took 6 bases from V and 2 from J; bases not matched to a gene: 4. The germline CDR1 and CDR2 sequences are MNHEY and SMNVEV (reference sequence). The CDR3 is 14 amino acids.

This chain links TRBV28 with TRBJ2-7, with D unresolved. Trimming pared 4 bases from V and 5 bases from J, leaving 12 bases between. Germline V gives CDR1 MDHEN, CDR2 SYDVKM. This CDR3 has 13 amino acids. The CDR3 loop is CASSSPPVDEQYF. In nucleotides, the CDR3 is TGTGCCAGCAGTTCCCCCCCCGTAGACGAGCAGTACTTC.

The chain is built from TRBV4-2 and TRBJ2-2; D might be TRBD2 (6 bases). V lost 3 bases and J lost 8, with 10 bases in between. The CDR3 contains 13 residues. From germline, CDR1 is LGHNA and CDR2 YNFKEQ. The CDR3 reads CASSHGSGGELFF. The CDR3 nucleotides are TGTGCCAGCAGCCATGGGAGCGGGGGGGAGCTGTTTTTT.

The chain employs TRBV7-9 and TRBJ2-1; D not resolved. V lost 1 base to trimming and J lost 9 bases, with 28 bases between them. The germline V gene encodes CDR1 SEHNR and CDR2 FQNEAQ (reference sequence). This CDR3 spans 19 amino acids. In DNA, the CDR3 is TGTGCCAGCAGCTTAGAGGAATCCTCCGTACGGGTCCCACCGACTGAGCAGTTCTTC. This sequence encodes CASSLEESSVRVPPTEQFF.

This clone was counted a single time. CDR3 bases: TGTGCCAGCAGCTTAAGGGCAGACAGCTACGAGCAGTACTTC. Its translation is CASSLRADSYEQYF. The V call is TRBV7-9, the J call TRBJ2-7, with D maybe TRBD1 (5 bases). Germline CDR1 and CDR2: SEHNR and FQNEAQ (reference sequence). Trimming left V 2 bases short and J 3 bases short, with 11 bases between. There are 14 residues in the CDR3.

The CDR3 reads CASSSPHSNQPQHF. CDR3 coding DNA: TGTGCCAGCAGTTCCCCCCATAGCAATCAGCCCCAGCATTTT. This sequence joins TRBV27 and TRBJ1-5; D is undetermined. Germline assignment: CDR1 MNHEY and CDR2 SMNVEV (reference sequence). The V and J ends lost 4 bases and 0 bases respectively, with 7 bases between them. This CDR3 spans 14 amino acids.

The chain joins TRBV28 to TRBJ2-5; no clear D. V lost 2 bases to trimming and J lost 6 bases, with 7 bases between them. The CDR3 extends over 12 amino acids. Germline V gene lookup returns CDR1 MDHEN and CDR2 SYDVKM. CDR3 amino acids: CASSLLVQTQYF. In DNA, the CDR3 is TGTGCCAGCAGTTTACTCGTGCAGACCCAGTACTTC.

This rearrangement joins TRBV6-5 to TRBJ2-5; either TRBD1 or TRBD2 may supply D (6 bases each). The germline gives CDR1 MNHEY, CDR2 SVGAGI. The CDR3 contains 16 residues. V was trimmed by 0 bases and J by 2 bases, leaving 13 bases between them. DNA of the CDR3: TGTGCCAGCAGTTACTCGAGGGGGAGGCATCAAGAGACCCAGTACTTC. Amino acid sequence: CASSYSRGRHQETQYF.

The J gene is TRBJ2-7, the V gene TRBV27; 7 bases are shared with TRBD2. V lost 3 bases to trimming and J lost 3 bases; unmatched junction nucleotides: 17. This CDR3 contains 18 residues. Germline V CDR1 and CDR2: MNHEY, SMNVEV (reference sequence). Here the CDR3 DNA reads TGTGCCAGCAGTTTGGGGGGAGGGGTCGGACCGCCCGGCTACGAGCAGTACTTC. It codes for CASSLGGGVGPPGYEQYF.

The CDR3 bases are TGTGCCAGCAGCCAAGGGACTTACGAGCAGTACTTC. Its translation is CASSQGTYEQYF. The chain uses TRBV7-6 and TRBJ2-7; D perhaps matches TRBD2 (6 bases). In germline, CDR1 is SGHVS, CDR2 FNYEAQ. There are 12 residues in the CDR3. V was trimmed by 5 bases and J by 4 bases, leaving 9 bases between them.

The chain couples TRBV5-1 to TRBJ2-4, with 12 bases matching TRBD2. This CDR3 contains 16 residues. V lost 1 base and J lost 4; bases outside the gene matches: 3. Looked up from germline, CDR1 is SGHRS and CDR2 is YFSETQ. As DNA, the CDR3 is TGCGCCAGCAGCTTGATAACTAGCGGGGGGAAAAACATTCAGTACTTC. Residues: CASSLITSGGKNIQYF.

V gene TRBV21-1 combines with J gene TRBJ2-1. TRBV21-1 is a pseudogene locus. This CDR3 is 12 amino acids long. CDR3 nucleotides: TGTGCCAGCAGCCCTAGACCGGACGAGCAGTTCTTC. Its translation is CASSPRPDEQFF.

This clone showed up just a few times. V gene TRBV5-1 combines with J gene TRBJ1-2; TRBD1 matches at 9 bases. With V trimmed by 3 bases and J by 6 bases, 3 bases remained unmatched. This CDR3 contains 13 residues. CDR1 SGHRS and CDR2 YFSETQ come from the germline V gene. The DNA for the CDR3 is TGCGCCAGCAGCTGGGACAGGGTCCATGGCTACACCTTC. Protein product: CASSWDRVHGYTF. The full variable domain, rest sourced from reference TRBV5-1 and TRBJ1-2, is KAGVTQTPRYLIKTRGQQVTLSCSPISGHRSVSWYQQTPGQGLQFLFEYFSETQRNKGNFPGRFSGRQFSNSRSEMNVSTLELGDSALYLCASSWDRVHGYTFGSGTRLTVV.

This chain joins TRBV27 and TRBJ1-1; D is possibly TRBD1 (6 bases). The V gene's germline CDR1 is MNHEY and CDR2 SMNVEV (reference sequence). The CDR3 has 15 residues. The germline V and J ends were trimmed by 6 bases and 3 bases, with 17 bases remaining between them. The CDR3 DNA reads as TGTGCCAGCAGACCCTGGGGGGCTCGGGACACTGAAGCTTTCTTT. Its translation is CASRPWGARDTEAFF.

This chain joins TRBV18 and TRBJ2-7; D remains unclear. Deletions cut 2 bases from V and 5 bases from J, with 7 bases between. The germline V gene encodes CDR1 KGHSH and CDR2 LQKENI. The CDR3 runs 12 residues. The CDR3, as DNA: TGTGCCAGCTCACCATGGGGTAACGAGCAGTACTTC. It specifies CASSPWGNEQYF.